This record looks at one T cell receptor beta chain sequence and its context. What it binds is not known. The treatment here: around 19 received Ad26.COV2.S at low or high dose, single or two shots; about 5 received placebo; per-sample allocation not given. The investigators took samples on day 63 after the first vaccine or placebo injection. This specimen comes from a study of Ad26.COV2.S vaccination and SARS-CoV-2 variants. Study as a whole: The COV1001 Ad26.COV2.S trial arm included the donor. Once, or twice with 56 days between doses, Ad26.COV2.S was given intramuscularly.

The CDR3 runs to 13 residues. Between the trimmed V and J ends, which lost 1 base and 4 bases, there was a span of 7 bases. Germline CDR1 is SGHTA and CDR2 is FQGNSA. Regarding the study as a whole: Total T cell responses may have been underestimated by the TCR breadth and depth analyses.

This table comes from immunoSEQ multiplex PCR, and its TCRdb copy is limited to in-frame clones, with some not included. Here the sample spans fewer than 500,000 clones, about 88% being singletons. The TCR was taken from a person between 18 and 65 years old who received the Ad26.COV2.S COVID-19 vaccine or a placebo. The sequencing used peripheral blood, collected in a trial of Ad26.COV2.S vaccine versus placebo. The rearrangement joins TRBV7-2 to TRBJ1-2; unclear D gene. CDR3 loop: CASSLGTTYGYTF. CDR3 in DNA: TGTGCCAGCAGCTTAGGGACGACCTATGGCTACACCTTC.